Listed below are T cell receptor beta chains from one sample, sequenced in a study of shared clonotypes between healthy human individuals. The protocol was immunoSEQ multiplex PCR, while the TCRdb copy is restricted to in-frame clones and leaves out a portion. The sample shows more than 1 million clones, 78% of them seen only once. The sequenced sample was memory CD4+ T cells from PBMCs. The receptors stem from a man between 18 and 35 years old in good health. Some clones in this sample may be carry-over from other donors' samples. Both conserved end residues are part of each CDR3. Each record gives: J gene, CDR3 length, V gene, clone size, D gene, CDR3 DNA, CDR3 protein. The D gene is left open where the match is weak. Size is stated for part of the rows, as once, few or many counts, or as a class when the clone is expanded.

>TRBJ1-1|16|TRBV5-4|few|NA
TGTGCCAGCAGCTTGCCCATGGGGGGAGGCGACACTGAAGCTTTCTTT
CASSLPMGGGDTEAFF
>TRBJ2-3|15|TRBV28|NA|TRBD2
TGTGCCAGCAGTTTGACTAGCGGGGGGGCAGATACGCAGTATTTT
CASSLTSGGADTQYF
>TRBJ2-1|17|TRBV4-1|few|TRBD2
TGCGCCAGCAGCCAAGAGCGCGGTCTAGCGGGATTGAATGAGCAGTTCTTC
CASSQERGLAGLNEQFF
>TRBJ2-3|16|TRBV5-1|NA|TRBD2
TGCGCCAGCAGCTTTATGGGGGGGATAAGCACAGATACGCAGTATTTT
CASSFMGGISTDTQYF
>TRBJ1-5|14|TRBV28|few|NA
TGTGCCAGCAGTTTGGGGGACGGGGTTCAGCCCCAGCATTTT
CASSLGDGVQPQHF
>TRBJ2-5|14|TRBV7-9|once|NA
TGTGCCAGCAGCTTAGTTCGGGTACAAGAGACCCAGTACTTC
CASSLVRVQETQYF
>TRBJ2-5|11|TRBV30|few|NA
TGTGCCTGGAGCGGGCGAGAGACCCAGTACTTC
CAWSGRETQYF
>TRBJ2-5|14|TRBV7-9|NA|NA
TGTGCCAGCAGTCCACAGGGCTGGGGGGAGACCCAGTACTTC
CASSPQGWGETQYF
>TRBJ2-7|12|TRBV30|NA|NA
TGTGCCTGGAGTGCACAGGTGGGAGAGCAGTACTTC
CAWSAQVGEQYF
>TRBJ2-3|18|TRBV9|NA|TRBD1
TGTGCCAGCAGCTCAAGTCCCGGGACAGGGTGGGGCACAGATACGCAGTATTTT
CASSSSPGTGWGTDTQYF
>TRBJ2-3|16|TRBV4-2|NA|TRBD2
TGTGCCAGCAGCCCTCCTCGGCGGGAGGGGACAGATACGCAGTATTTT
CASSPPRREGTDTQYF
>TRBJ1-5|13|TRBV7-9|NA|NA
TGTGCCAGCAGCCCGGGGGGGGGCCAGCCCCAGCATTTT
CASSPGGGQPQHF
>TRBJ2-3|14|TRBV4-1|NA|NA
TGCGCCAGCAGCCAAGGCGGGGACACAGATACGCAGTATTTT
CASSQGGDTDTQYF
>TRBJ2-7|14|TRBV9|NA|TRBD2
TGTGCCAGCAGCCGTACTAGCGGGAGTAACGAGCAGTACTTC
CASSRTSGSNEQYF
>TRBJ2-3|16|TRBV7-2|once|TRBD2
TGTGCCAGCAGCTTATGGTCGGGAGGTGGGGTAGATACGCAGTATTTT
CASSLWSGGGVDTQYF
>TRBJ2-5|13|TRBV12-5|NA|NA
TGTGCTAGTGGTTTGGGGGCTCAAGAGACCCAGTACTTC
CASGLGAQETQYF
>TRBJ2-2|15|TRBV5-3|NA|TRBD2
TGTGCCAGATGGGGAGGGCCAGTCGAAGCCGGGGAGCTGTTTTTT
CARWGGPVEAGELFF
>TRBJ2-2|13|TRBV18|NA|NA
TGTGCCAGCCAGGCGGGGTACACCGGGGAGCTGTTTTTT
CASQAGYTGELFF
>TRBJ2-1|15|TRBV11-2|NA|TRBD2
TGTGCCAGCAGCGGAGGGACTAGCAGTATTGATGAGCAGTTCTTC
CASSGGTSSIDEQFF
>TRBJ2-1|14|TRBV5-6|NA|NA
TGTGCCAGCAGCTTGTCAACTCCCTACAATGAGCAGTTCTTC
CASSLSTPYNEQFF
>TRBJ1-3|14|TRBV5-1|NA|TRBD1
TGCGCCAGCAGCACCGGACAGGGCGGAAACACCATATATTTT
CASSTGQGGNTIYF
>TRBJ1-2|14|TRBV5-1|NA|NA
TGCGCCAGCAGCCCCTTTCAGGGGACCTATGGCTACACCTTC
CASSPFQGTYGYTF
>TRBJ2-7|14|TRBV9|NA|TRBD2
TGTGCCAGCAGCGGTAGCGGGAGAGGCTACGAGCAGTACTTC
CASSGSGRGYEQYF
>TRBJ1-5|14|TRBV27|NA|NA
TGTGCCAGCAGTCTCCGACCGGGCTATCAGCCCCAGCATTTT
CASSLRPGYQPQHF
>TRBJ1-2|13|TRBV10-2|once|NA
TGCGCCAGCAGTGAACAGAGAGAGGATGGCTACACCTTC
CASSEQREDGYTF
>TRBJ2-6|15|TRBV7-3|NA|NA
TGTGCCAGCAGCCTGAGGACCTCTGGGGCCAACGTCCTGACTTTC
CASSLRTSGANVLTF
>TRBJ2-1|19|TRBV10-3|NA|TRBD2
TGTGCCATCAGTGACTCCGGGACTAGCGTAGCCCGCTCCTACAATGAGCAGTTCTTC
CAISDSGTSVARSYNEQFF
>TRBJ1-1|14|TRBV9|few|NA
TGTGCCAGCAGCGTAGGGGGATCGAACACTGAAGCTTTCTTT
CASSVGGSNTEAFF
>TRBJ2-4|13|TRBV28|NA|NA
TGTGCCAGCAACATGAGAGCCAAAAACATTCAGTACTTC
CASNMRAKNIQYF
>TRBJ1-2|16|TRBV29-1|NA|TRBD1
TGCAGCGTTGAAAATTTGGGGGGACAGGGGAACTATGGCTACACCTTC
CSVENLGGQGNYGYTF
>TRBJ1-3|20|TRBV9|NA|TRBD1
TGTGCCAGCAGCCCACACACCTGGCGAGGTGGGGACAGGGCTGGAAACACCATATATTTT
CASSPHTWRGGDRAGNTIYF
>TRBJ1-4|15|TRBV7-9|NA|NA
TGTGCCAGCAGGGATTTAGGACGGGAAAATGAAAAACTGTTTTTT
CASRDLGRENEKLFF
>TRBJ2-2|16|TRBV18|NA|TRBD2
TGTGCCAGCTCACCATCACTAGCGGCGAACACCGGGGAGCTGTTTTTT
CASSPSLAANTGELFF
>TRBJ2-7|12|TRBV5-5|NA|NA
TGTGCCAGCAGCTCCCCTACGAGCGAGCAGTACTTC
CASSSPTSEQYF
>TRBJ2-6|19|TRBV4-2|NA|TRBD1
TGTGCCAGCAGCCAAGATCCGGGACAGGTGCTTCCAGGGGCCAACGTCCTGACTTTC
CASSQDPGQVLPGANVLTF
>TRBJ2-3|16|TRBV5-4|NA|NA
TGTGCCAGCAGCGCACCTAGCGTCCCCAAGGGAGATACGCAGTATTTT
CASSAPSVPKGDTQYF
>TRBJ1-4|16|TRBV5-1|NA|NA
TGCGCCAGCAGCGTAATACCAGCCGCAACTAATGAAAAACTGTTTTTT
CASSVIPAATNEKLFF
>TRBJ2-1|14|TRBV6-6|NA|TRBD2
TGTGCCAGCAGTGGGACTAGCGGGAGGAATGAGCAGTTCTTC
CASSGTSGRNEQFF
>TRBJ2-3|14|TRBV5-1|few|NA
TGCGCCAGCAGCTTCGAGGGCGCGGGAGATACGCAGTATTTT
CASSFEGAGDTQYF
>TRBJ2-3|16|TRBV5-1|NA|TRBD2
TGCGCCAGCAGCCCATTAGCGGGTGAGGGAACAGATACGCAGTATTTT
CASSPLAGEGTDTQYF
>TRBJ2-7|16|TRBV5-1|once|NA
TGCGCCAGCAGACTTGGCAGGGGAGTGGGGGCCTACGAGCAGTACTTC
CASRLGRGVGAYEQYF
>TRBJ2-7|14|TRBV5-4|NA|NA
TGTGCCAGCGCGTCGGACAGATACTCCTACGAGCAGTACTTC
CASASDRYSYEQYF